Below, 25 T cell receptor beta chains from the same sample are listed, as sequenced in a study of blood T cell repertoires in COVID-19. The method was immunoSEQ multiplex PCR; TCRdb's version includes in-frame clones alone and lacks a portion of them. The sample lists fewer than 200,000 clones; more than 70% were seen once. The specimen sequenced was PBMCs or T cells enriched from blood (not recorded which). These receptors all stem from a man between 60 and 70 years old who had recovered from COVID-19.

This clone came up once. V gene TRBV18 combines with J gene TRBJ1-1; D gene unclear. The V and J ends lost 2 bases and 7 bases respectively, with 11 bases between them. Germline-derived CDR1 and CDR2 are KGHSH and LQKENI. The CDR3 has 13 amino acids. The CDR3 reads CASSPVTEGEAFF. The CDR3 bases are TGTGCCAGCTCACCAGTCACAGAAGGTGAAGCTTTCTTT.

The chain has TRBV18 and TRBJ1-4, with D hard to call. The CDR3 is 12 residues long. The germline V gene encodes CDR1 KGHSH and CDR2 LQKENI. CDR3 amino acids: CEELSANEKLFF. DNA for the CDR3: TGTGAGGAGTTGTCGGCTAATGAAAAACTGTTTTTT.

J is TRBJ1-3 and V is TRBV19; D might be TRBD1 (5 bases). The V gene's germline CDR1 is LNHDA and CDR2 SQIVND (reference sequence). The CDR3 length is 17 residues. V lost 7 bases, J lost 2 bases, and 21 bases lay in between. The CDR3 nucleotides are TGTGCCAGTACCCAAAGGGGTTCAGGTCGAACTGGAAACACCATATATTTT. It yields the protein CASTQRGSGRTGNTIYF.

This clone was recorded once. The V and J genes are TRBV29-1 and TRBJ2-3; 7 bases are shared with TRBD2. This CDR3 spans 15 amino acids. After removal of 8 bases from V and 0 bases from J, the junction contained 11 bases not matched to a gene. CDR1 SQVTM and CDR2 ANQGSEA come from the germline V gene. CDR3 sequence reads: CSIWGGVTSTDTQYF. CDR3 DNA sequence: TGCAGCATCTGGGGGGGGGTTACTAGCACAGATACGCAGTATTTT.

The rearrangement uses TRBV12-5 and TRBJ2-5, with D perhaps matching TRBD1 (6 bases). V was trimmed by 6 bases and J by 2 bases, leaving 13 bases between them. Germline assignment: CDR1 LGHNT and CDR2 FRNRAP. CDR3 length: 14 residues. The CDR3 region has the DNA TGTGCTAGTGGACCAGACGGACAGCAAGAGACCCAGTACTTC. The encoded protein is CASGPDGQQETQYF.

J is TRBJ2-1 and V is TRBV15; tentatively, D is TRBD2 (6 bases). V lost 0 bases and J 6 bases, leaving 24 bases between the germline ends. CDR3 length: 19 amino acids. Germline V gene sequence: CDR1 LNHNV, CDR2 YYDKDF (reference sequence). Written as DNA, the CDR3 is TGTGCCACCAGCAGAGATCCGCGCCTGTGGAGGAGGGCCGTCAATGAGCAGTTCTTC. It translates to CATSRDPRLWRRAVNEQFF.

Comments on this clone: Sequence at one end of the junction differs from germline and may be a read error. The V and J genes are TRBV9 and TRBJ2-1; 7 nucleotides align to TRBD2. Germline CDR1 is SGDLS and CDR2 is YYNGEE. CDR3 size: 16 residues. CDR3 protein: CASSPVGGSSHNEQFF. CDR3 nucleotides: TGTGCCAGCAGCCCCGTTGGCGGGAGCTCCCACAATGAGCAGTTCTTC.

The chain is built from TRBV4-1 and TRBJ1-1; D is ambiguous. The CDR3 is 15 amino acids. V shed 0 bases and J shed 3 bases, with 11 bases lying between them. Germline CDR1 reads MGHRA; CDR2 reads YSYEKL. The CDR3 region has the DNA TGCGCCAGCAGCCAAGATTGGCCCACAGACACTGAAGCTTTCTTT. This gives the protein CASSQDWPTDTEAFF.

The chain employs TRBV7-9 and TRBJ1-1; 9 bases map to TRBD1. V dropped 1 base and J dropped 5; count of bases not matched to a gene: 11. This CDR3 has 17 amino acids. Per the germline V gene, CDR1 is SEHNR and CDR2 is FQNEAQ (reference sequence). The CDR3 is CASSLEPGQGGRTEAFF. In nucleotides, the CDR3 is TGTGCCAGCAGCTTAGAGCCGGGACAGGGAGGACGGACTGAAGCTTTCTTT.

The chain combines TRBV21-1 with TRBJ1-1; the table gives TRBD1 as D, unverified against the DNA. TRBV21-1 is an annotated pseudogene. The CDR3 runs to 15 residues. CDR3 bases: TGTGCCAGCAGCAAAGTCCGGGACAGGGGCACTGAAGCTTTCTTT. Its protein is CASSKVRDRGTEAFF.

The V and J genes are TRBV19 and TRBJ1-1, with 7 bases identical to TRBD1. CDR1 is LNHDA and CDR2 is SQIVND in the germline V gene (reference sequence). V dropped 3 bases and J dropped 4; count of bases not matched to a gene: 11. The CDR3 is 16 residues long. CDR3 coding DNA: TGTGCCAGTAGTATCATTCCAGGGGGGCTCGGCACTGAAGCTTTCTTT. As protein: CASSIIPGGLGTEAFF.

The DNA for the CDR3 is TGTGCCTGGAGTCAGGACAGATGGGTGAACACTGAAGCTTTCTTT. It specifies CAWSQDRWVNTEAFF. This chain uses TRBV30 with TRBJ1-1; TRBD1 is a possible D gene (6 bases). In germline, CDR1 is GTSNPN, CDR2 SVGIG (reference sequence). The CDR3 is 15 amino acids. Deletions cut 2 bases from V and 0 bases from J, with 13 bases between.

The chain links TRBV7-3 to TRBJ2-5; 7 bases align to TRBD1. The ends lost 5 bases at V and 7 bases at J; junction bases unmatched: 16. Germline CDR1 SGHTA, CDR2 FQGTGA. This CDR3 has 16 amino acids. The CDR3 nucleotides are TGTGCCAGCAGCCCCGAAGGGGGCGCAGGGTTGTTGACCCAGTACTTC. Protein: CASSPEGGAGLLTQYF.

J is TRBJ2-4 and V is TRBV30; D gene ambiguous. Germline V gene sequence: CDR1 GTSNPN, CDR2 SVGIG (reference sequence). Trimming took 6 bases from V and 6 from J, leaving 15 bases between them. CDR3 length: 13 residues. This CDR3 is CACVLRHRNIQYF. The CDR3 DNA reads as TGTGCCTGTGTCCTACGGCACAGAAACATTCAGTACTTC.

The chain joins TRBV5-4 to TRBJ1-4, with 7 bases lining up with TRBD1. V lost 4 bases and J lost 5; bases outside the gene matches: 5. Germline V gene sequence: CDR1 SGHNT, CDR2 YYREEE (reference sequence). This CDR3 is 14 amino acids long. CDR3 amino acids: CASSVQGQNEKLFF. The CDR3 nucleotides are TGTGCCAGCAGCGTACAGGGGCAAAATGAAAAACTGTTTTTT.

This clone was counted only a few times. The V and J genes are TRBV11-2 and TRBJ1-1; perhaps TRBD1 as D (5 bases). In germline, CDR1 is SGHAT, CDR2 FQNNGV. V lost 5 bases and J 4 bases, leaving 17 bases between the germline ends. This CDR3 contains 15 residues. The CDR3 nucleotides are TGTGCCAGCAGCAATCCCCAGGGTGTTATCACTGAAGCTTTCTTT. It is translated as CASSNPQGVITEAFF.

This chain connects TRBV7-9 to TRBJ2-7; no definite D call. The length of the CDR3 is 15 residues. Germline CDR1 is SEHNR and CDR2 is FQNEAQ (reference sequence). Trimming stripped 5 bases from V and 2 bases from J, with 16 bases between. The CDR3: CASSPMVPVTYEQYF. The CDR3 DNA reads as TGTGCCAGCAGCCCTATGGTGCCGGTGACCTACGAGCAGTACTTC.

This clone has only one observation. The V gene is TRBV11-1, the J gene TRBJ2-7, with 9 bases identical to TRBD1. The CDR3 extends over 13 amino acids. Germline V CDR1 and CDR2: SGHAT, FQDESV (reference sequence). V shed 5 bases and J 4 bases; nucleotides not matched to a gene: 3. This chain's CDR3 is CASSNRGLYEQYF. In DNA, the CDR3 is TGTGCCAGCAGCAACAGGGGGCTGTACGAGCAGTACTTC.

CDR3 DNA sequence: TGTGCCAGCAGCGTTGTCCAGGGTAACTATGGCTACACCTTC. It yields the protein CASSVVQGNYGYTF. The chain recombines TRBV2 with TRBJ1-2; maybe TRBD1 (5 bases). The V and J ends lost 6 bases and 1 base respectively, with 12 bases between them. The CDR3 has 14 residues. Germline values: CDR1 SNHLY, CDR2 FYNNEI. Together with reference TRBV2 and TRBJ1-2, the CDR3 gives the full variable domain: EPEVTQTPSHQVTQMGQEVILRCVPISNHLYFYWYRQILGQKVEFLVSFYNNEISEKSEIFDDQFSVERPDGSNFTLKIRSTKLEDSAMYFCASSVVQGNYGYTFGSGTRLTVV.

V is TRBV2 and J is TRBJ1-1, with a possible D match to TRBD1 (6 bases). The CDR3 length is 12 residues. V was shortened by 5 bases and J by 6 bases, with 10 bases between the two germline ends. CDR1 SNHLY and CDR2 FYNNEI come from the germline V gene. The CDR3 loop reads CASSIGGPEAFF. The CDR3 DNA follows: TGTGCCAGCAGTATAGGGGGTCCTGAAGCTTTCTTT.

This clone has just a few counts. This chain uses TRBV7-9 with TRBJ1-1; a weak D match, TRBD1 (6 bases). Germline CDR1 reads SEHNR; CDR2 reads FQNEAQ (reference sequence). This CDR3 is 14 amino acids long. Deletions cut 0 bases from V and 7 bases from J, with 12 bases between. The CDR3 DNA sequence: TGTGCCAGCAGCTTAGCGTTGTCAGGGGATGAAGCTTTCTTT. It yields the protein CASSLALSGDEAFF.

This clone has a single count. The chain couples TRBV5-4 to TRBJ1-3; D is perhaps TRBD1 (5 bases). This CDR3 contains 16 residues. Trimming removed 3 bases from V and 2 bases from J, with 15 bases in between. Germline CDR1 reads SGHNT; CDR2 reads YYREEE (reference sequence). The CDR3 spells CASSSPSTAAGNTIYF. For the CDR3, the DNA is TGTGCCAGCAGCTCGCCCTCGACAGCCGCTGGAAACACCATATATTTT.

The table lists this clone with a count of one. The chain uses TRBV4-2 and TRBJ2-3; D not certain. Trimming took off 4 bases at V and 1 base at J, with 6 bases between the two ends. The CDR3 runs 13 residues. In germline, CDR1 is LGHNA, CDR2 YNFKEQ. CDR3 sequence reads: CASSLERTDTQYF. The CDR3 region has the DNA TGTGCCAGCAGCCTCGAGCGCACAGATACGCAGTATTTT.

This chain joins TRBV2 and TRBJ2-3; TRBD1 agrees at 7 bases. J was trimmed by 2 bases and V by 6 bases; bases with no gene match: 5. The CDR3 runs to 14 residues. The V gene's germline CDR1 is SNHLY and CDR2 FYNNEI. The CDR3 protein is CASSRGLDTDTQYF. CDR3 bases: TGTGCCAGCAGCAGGGGGTTGGACACAGATACGCAGTATTTT.

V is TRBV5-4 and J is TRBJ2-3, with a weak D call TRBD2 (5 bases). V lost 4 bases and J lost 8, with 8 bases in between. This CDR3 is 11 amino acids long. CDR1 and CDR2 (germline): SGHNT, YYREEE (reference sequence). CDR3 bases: TGTGCCAGCAGCGTGGGGAGTACGCAGTATTTT. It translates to CASSVGSTQYF.